Listed here are 30 T cell receptor beta chains from one sample, sequenced in a study of monozygotic twins with inflammatory bowel disease. From its re-call of the 5' RACE reads, TCRdb lists each CDR3 protein once, without DNA. The table lists roughly 100,000 distinct CDR3 sequences, with approximately 1.8% in the top ten. Sequenced material: blood. These receptors were obtained from a human donor with ulcerative colitis or Crohn's disease, or a healthy co-twin of an affected twin (not recorded which).

This chain joins TRBV29-1 and TRBJ2-1; the D call of TRBD2 rests on TCRdb alone, since no DNA is present to check it. The CDR3 covers 12 residues. Germline-derived CDR1 and CDR2 are SQVTM and ANQGSEA. The CDR3 region is CSLSGTYNEQFF.

V gene TRBV28 combines with J gene TRBJ2-7; TCRdb names TRBD1, which stays unverified in the absence of DNA. Germline V gives CDR1 MDHEN, CDR2 SYDVKM. This CDR3 has 15 residues. CDR3 loop: CASSSTGSSSYEQYF.

The chain recombines TRBV10-2 with TRBJ1-1. The CDR3 totals 13 residues. Germline CDR1 WSHSY, CDR2 SAAADI. CDR3 loop: CASVGGGVTEAFF.

The rearrangement joins TRBV27 to TRBJ1-6. Germline loops: CDR1 MNHEY, CDR2 SMNVEV (reference sequence). The CDR3 spans 16 residues. CDR3 loop: CASSLSNSLAHSPLHF.

The chain couples TRBV20-1 to TRBJ2-7; as DNA is missing, the TRBD2 call by TCRdb cannot be tested. Germline assignment: CDR1 DFQATT and CDR2 SNEGSKA (reference sequence). This CDR3 has 15 residues. CDR3 in amino acids: CSARDGLAGGYEQYF.

The rearrangement uses TRBV6-5 and TRBJ2-3; TCRdb designates TRBD2, a call that cannot be tested without DNA. The germline gives CDR1 MNHEY, CDR2 SVGAGI. The CDR3 is made up of 15 amino acids. The CDR3 protein is CASTRLAGAADTQYF.

The rearrangement joins TRBV11-2 to TRBJ2-1; TCRdb gives TRBD1 as the D gene, but with no DNA this cannot be confirmed. Germline CDR1 SGHAT, CDR2 FQNNGV. The CDR3 totals 18 residues. The CDR3 loop is CASSLGVYSRNRGNEQFF.

The chain joins TRBV29-1 to TRBJ1-3. The CDR3 totals 13 residues. From germline, CDR1 is SQVTM and CDR2 ANQGSEA. The CDR3 loop is CSARKGPWNTIYF.

The rearrangement links TRBV20-1 to TRBJ1-2; TCRdb designates TRBD1, a call that cannot be tested without DNA. This CDR3 is built from 13 residues. In germline, CDR1 is DFQATT, CDR2 SNEGSKA (reference sequence). The CDR3 is CSARTGGRNGYTF.

V gene TRBV12-3 or TRBV12-4 combines with J gene TRBJ1-1. The CDR3 has 13 residues. The CDR3: CASSFTSGTEAFF.

The chain uses TRBV20-1 and TRBJ1-5; the D gene TCRdb calls, TRBD1, cannot be checked with no DNA. This CDR3 region has 12 residues. Per the germline V gene, CDR1 is DFQATT and CDR2 is SNEGSKA (reference sequence). This chain's CDR3 is CSAPGRNQPQHF.

The CDR3 loop is CASSLDPGTGRAYTF. The chain combines TRBV12-3 or TRBV12-4 with TRBJ1-2; the D call from TCRdb, TRBD1, cannot be confirmed without DNA. The CDR3 is 15 amino acids.

The rearrangement uses TRBV29-1 and TRBJ1-2. This CDR3 has 13 residues. Per germline, CDR1 SQVTM and CDR2 ANQGSEA. The CDR3 loop is CSSEGGSNYGYTF.

The CDR3 protein is CARDSTNTEAFF. The V call is TRBV7-9, the J call TRBJ1-1; TCRdb selects TRBD1, and the lack of DNA leaves this call unchecked. The germline CDR1 and CDR2 sequences are SEHNR and FQNEAQ (reference sequence). The CDR3 extends over 12 amino acids.

The rearrangement links TRBV18 to TRBJ2-7; TCRdb's D call, TRBD2, is unchecked because there is no DNA. In germline, CDR1 is KGHSH, CDR2 LQKENI. The CDR3 loop spans 15 amino acids. The CDR3 reads CASSRSGGAGYEQYF.

V is TRBV27 and J is TRBJ2-3; TCRdb returns TRBD1, unconfirmable since there is no DNA. The CDR3 extends over 13 amino acids. Germline CDR1 reads MNHEY; CDR2 reads SMNVEV (reference sequence). This CDR3 is CASGGTGADTQYF.

This chain uses TRBV11-2 with TRBJ1-1; TCRdb's D gene call, TRBD1, goes unchecked for lack of DNA. The CDR3 runs to 16 residues. Looked up from germline, CDR1 is SGHAT and CDR2 is FQNNGV. The chain's CDR3 is CASSTQPATGGTEAFF.

The chain carries TRBV27 and TRBJ2-7; the D call from TCRdb, TRBD1, cannot be confirmed without DNA. The CDR3 totals 14 residues. Looked up from germline, CDR1 is MNHEY and CDR2 is SMNVEV (reference sequence). The CDR3 reads CASGFTGIFDEQYF.

The rearrangement joins TRBV15 to TRBJ2-7; TCRdb calls TRBD1, which cannot be checked without DNA. Germline V gene lookup returns CDR1 LNHNV and CDR2 YYDKDF (reference sequence). This CDR3 has 15 amino acids. The CDR3 here is CATSRGTGAAYEQYF.

The V gene is TRBV7-3, the J gene TRBJ1-1; TCRdb returns TRBD1, unconfirmable since there is no DNA. Germline loops: CDR1 SGHTA, CDR2 FQGTGA. The CDR3 runs to 14 residues. The CDR3 is CASSYGAGNTEAFF.

The chain recombines TRBV9 with TRBJ2-1; TCRdb reports TRBD2, a call that lacks DNA to check it against. The length of the CDR3 is 15 residues. The germline V gene has CDR1 SGDLS and CDR2 YYNGEE. This CDR3 is CASSTRLAAYNEQFF.

The J gene is TRBJ2-3, the V gene TRBV6-4. This CDR3 spans 13 amino acids. Germline V CDR1 and CDR2: MRHNA, SNTAGT. The CDR3 protein is CASSDSNTDTQYF.

V gene TRBV14 combines with J gene TRBJ1-1. This CDR3 region has 13 residues. The germline V gene encodes CDR1 SGHDN and CDR2 FVKESK. The CDR3 protein is CASRPFWGTEAFF.

The rearrangement joins TRBV28 to TRBJ1-1. Germline V gives CDR1 MDHEN, CDR2 SYDVKM. CDR3 length: 12 residues. The CDR3 region is CASKLGITEAFF. Based on the CDR3 plus reference TRBV28 and TRBJ1-1, the full variable domain is DVKVTQSSRYLVKRTGEKVFLECVQDMDHENMFWYRQDPGLGLRLIYFSYDVKMKEKGDIPEGYSVSREKKERFSLILESASTNQTSMYLCASKLGITEAFFGQGTRLTVV.

This chain links TRBV7-3 with TRBJ2-3; TCRdb calls TRBD1, which cannot be checked without DNA. There are 14 residues in the CDR3. Germline CDR1 and CDR2: SGHTA and FQGTGA. This CDR3 is CASSLGGNTDTQYF.

The chain employs TRBV5-1 and TRBJ2-3; TCRdb reports TRBD2, a call that lacks DNA to check it against. CDR3 length: 16 amino acids. Germline CDR1 and CDR2: SGHRS and YFSETQ. Here the CDR3 reads CASSLDGTRATDTQYF.

J is TRBJ1-1 and V is TRBV7-2. In germline, CDR1 is SGHTA, CDR2 FQGNSA. CDR3 length equals 13 residues. The CDR3 sequence: CASSLGIVGEAFF.

The rearrangement uses TRBV7-9 and TRBJ1-2. Per the germline V gene, CDR1 is SEHNR and CDR2 is FQNEAQ (reference sequence). CDR3 size: 16 residues. The CDR3 spells CASSLIVTEANYGYTF.

The chain uses TRBV5-4 and TRBJ2-1. In germline, CDR1 is SGHNT, CDR2 YYREEE (reference sequence). The CDR3 consists of 15 residues. This chain's CDR3 is CASSSPRTSYNEQFF.

V is TRBV20-1 and J is TRBJ2-7; TCRdb's assignment of TRBD1 cannot be checked, as there is no DNA. This CDR3 is 14 amino acids long. In germline, CDR1 is DFQATT, CDR2 SNEGSKA (reference sequence). The CDR3 region is CSARDRGGSYEQYF.